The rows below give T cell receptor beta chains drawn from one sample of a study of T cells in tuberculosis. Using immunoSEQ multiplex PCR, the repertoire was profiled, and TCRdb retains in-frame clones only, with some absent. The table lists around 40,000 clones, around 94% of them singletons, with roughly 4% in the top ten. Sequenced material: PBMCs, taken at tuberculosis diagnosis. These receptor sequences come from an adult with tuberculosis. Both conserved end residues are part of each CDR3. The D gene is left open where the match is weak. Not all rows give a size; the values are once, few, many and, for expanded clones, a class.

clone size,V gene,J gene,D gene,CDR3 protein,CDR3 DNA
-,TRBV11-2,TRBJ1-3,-,CASSETRLVGNTIYF,TGTGCCAGCAGCGAGACTAGGTTGGTTGGAAACACCATATATTTT
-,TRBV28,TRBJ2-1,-,CASSPTLGAGVEQFF,TGTGCCAGCAGTCCTACCCTGGGCGCGGGCGTTGAGCAGTTCTTC
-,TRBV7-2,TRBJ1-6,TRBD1,CASSLGTGGPYNSPLHF,TGTGCCAGCAGCTTAGGGACAGGGGGCCCTTATAATTCACCCCTCCACTTT
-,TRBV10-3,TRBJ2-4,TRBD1,CAIIRTGICSRNIQYF,TGTGCCATCATTCGGACAGGGATCTGTTCGAGAAACATTCAGTACTTC
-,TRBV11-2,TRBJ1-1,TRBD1,CASSRGTGVNTEAFF,TGTGCCAGCAGCAGAGGGACAGGGGTGAACACTGAAGCTTTCTTT
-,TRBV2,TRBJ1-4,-,CASTPYEKLFF,TGTGCCAGCACCCCCTACGAAAAACTGTTTTTT
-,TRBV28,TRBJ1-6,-,CASSLWQGQNSPLHF,TGTGCCAGCAGTTTATGGCAGGGGCAAAATTCACCCCTCCACTTT
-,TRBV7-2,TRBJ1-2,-,CASSLDLDGYTF,TGTGCCAGCAGCTTAGATCTCGATGGCTACACCTTC
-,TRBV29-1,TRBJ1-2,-,CSVEERGKNYGYTF,TGCAGCGTTGAAGAGAGGGGGAAAAACTATGGCTACACCTTC
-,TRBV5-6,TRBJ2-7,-,CASSLGSTYEQYF,TGTGCCAGCAGCTTGGGCAGTACCTACGAGCAGTACTTC
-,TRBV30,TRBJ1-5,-,CAWSEGQSPNQPQHF,TGTGCCTGGAGTGAGGGACAATCGCCCAATCAGCCCCAGCATTTT
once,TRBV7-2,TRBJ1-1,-,CASGSGSVRGTEAFF,TGTGCCAGCGGGTCAGGAAGTGTACGTGGCACTGAAGCTTTCTTT
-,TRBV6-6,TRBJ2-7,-,CASSPWGRSYEQYF,TGTGCCAGCAGTCCCTGGGGCAGGTCCTACGAGCAGTACTTC
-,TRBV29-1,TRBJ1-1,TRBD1,CSVPGQGSLNTEAFF,TGCAGCGTCCCTGGACAGGGGAGTCTAAACACTGAAGCTTTCTTT
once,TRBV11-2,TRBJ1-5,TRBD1,CASSLGSGGTDNQPQHF,TGTGCCAGCAGCTTAGGCTCAGGGGGGACGGACAATCAGCCCCAGCATTTT
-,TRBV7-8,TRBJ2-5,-,CASSLADNFAETQYF,TGTGCCAGCAGCTTAGCCGACAATTTCGCGGAGACCCAGTACTTC
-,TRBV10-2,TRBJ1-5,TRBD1,CASSDRDRAIGQPQHF,TGCGCCAGCAGTGATCGGGACAGGGCAATAGGTCAGCCCCAGCATTTT
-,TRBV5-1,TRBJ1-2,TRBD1,CASSQGQSSNYGYTF,TGCGCCAGCAGCCAGGGACAGTCGTCTAACTATGGCTACACCTTC
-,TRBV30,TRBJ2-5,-,CAWSAQGDQYF,TGTGCCTGGAGTGCCCAGGGCGACCAGTACTTC
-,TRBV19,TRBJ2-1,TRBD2,CASKTSGTHGNEQFF,TGTGCCAGTAAGACTAGCGGGACCCACGGGAATGAGCAGTTCTTC
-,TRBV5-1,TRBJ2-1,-,CASSWYGLQAGNNEQFF,TGCGCCAGCAGCTGGTATGGACTACAAGCGGGTAACAATGAGCAGTTCTTC
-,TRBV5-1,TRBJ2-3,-,CASSLDGSGHTDTQYF,TGCGCCAGCAGCCTCGATGGGTCGGGACATACAGATACGCAGTATTTT
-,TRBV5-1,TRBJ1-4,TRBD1,CASRTGGATNEKLFF,TGCGCCAGCAGGACAGGGGGCGCGACTAATGAAAAACTGTTTTTT
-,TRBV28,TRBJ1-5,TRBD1,CASSLRPGGGNQPQHF,TGTGCCAGCAGTTTGAGACCAGGGGGCGGCAATCAGCCCCAGCATTTT
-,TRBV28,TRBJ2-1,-,CASTQLLRTGEQFF,TGTGCCAGCACGCAGCTTCTACGTACGGGAGAGCAGTTCTTC
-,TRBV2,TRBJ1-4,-,CASREWGGDEKLFF,TGTGCCAGCAGAGAGTGGGGGGGCGATGAAAAACTGTTTTTT
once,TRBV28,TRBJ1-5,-,CASISGWGRQPQHF,TGTGCCAGCATTTCGGGGTGGGGGAGGCAGCCCCAGCATTTT
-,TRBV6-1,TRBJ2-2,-,CASGAVRTGELFF,TGTGCCAGCGGAGCGGTTCGCACCGGGGAGCTGTTTTTT
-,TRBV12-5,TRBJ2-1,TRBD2,CASGSVAGLAEYNEQFF,TGTGCTAGTGGTTCCGTGGCGGGACTAGCGGAATACAATGAGCAGTTCTTC
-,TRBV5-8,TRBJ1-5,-,CASSLTGSGTPQHF,TGTGCCAGCAGCTTAACAGGGTCAGGGACGCCCCAGCATTTT
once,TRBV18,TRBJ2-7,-,CASSPQGMDYEQYF,TGTGCCAGCTCACCGCAGGGGATGGACTACGAGCAGTACTTC
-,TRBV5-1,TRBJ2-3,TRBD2,CASSLGGLAGADTQYF,TGCGCCAGCAGCTTAGGGGGACTAGCGGGGGCGGATACGCAGTATTTT
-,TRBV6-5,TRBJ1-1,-,CASSYNRNTEAFF,TGTGCCAGCAGTTACAACAGGAACACTGAAGCTTTCTTT
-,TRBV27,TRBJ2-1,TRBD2,CASGLYGGEQFF,TGTGCCAGCGGCCTCTACGGGGGGGAGCAGTTCTTC
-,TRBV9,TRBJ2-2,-,CASSVGSRGLLYTGELFF,TGTGCCAGCAGCGTCGGGAGTAGGGGGCTGCTGTACACCGGGGAGCTGTTTTTT
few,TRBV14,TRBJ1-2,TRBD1,CASSPQDRAGYTF,TGTGCCAGCAGCCCACAGGACAGGGCTGGCTACACCTTC
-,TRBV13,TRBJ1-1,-,CASSTAGTGANTEAFF,TGTGCCAGCAGCACAGCGGGCACAGGCGCGAACACTGAAGCTTTCTTT
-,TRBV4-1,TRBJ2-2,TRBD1,CASSPRTGLTGELFF,TGCGCCAGCAGCCCCCGGACAGGGTTGACCGGGGAGCTGTTTTTT
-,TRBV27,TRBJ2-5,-,CASSLSGRLMRLETQYF,TGTGCCAGCAGTTTATCCGGCCGTCTTATGAGGCTGGAGACCCAGTACTTC
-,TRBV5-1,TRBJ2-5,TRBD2,CASSFGLAYQETQYF,TGCGCCAGCAGCTTCGGACTAGCGTACCAAGAGACCCAGTACTTC
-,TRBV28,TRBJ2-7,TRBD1,CASSSTGTGNSYEQYF,TGTGCCAGCAGTTCAACCGGGACAGGGAATTCCTACGAGCAGTACTTC
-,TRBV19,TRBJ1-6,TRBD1,CASSSIAGTESSYNSPLHF,TGTGCCAGTAGTTCCATTGCCGGGACAGAGAGCTCCTATAATTCACCCCTCCACTTT
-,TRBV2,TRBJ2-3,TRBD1,CASSPTWTGKDTQYF,TGTGCCAGCAGCCCCACATGGACAGGGAAAGATACGCAGTATTTT
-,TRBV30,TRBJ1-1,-,CAWSVSETYTEAFF,TGTGCCTGGAGTGTCAGCGAGACTTACACTGAAGCTTTCTTT
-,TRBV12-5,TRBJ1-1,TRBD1,CASGVGGRVQGGGAFF,TGTGCTAGTGGAGTTGGCGGACGTGTCCAGGGGGGAGGAGCTTTCTTT
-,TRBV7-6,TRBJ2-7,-,CASSLENGRARYEQYF,TGTGCCAGCAGCTTAGAGAACGGCAGGGCCAGGTACGAGCAGTACTTC
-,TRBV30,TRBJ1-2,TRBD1,CAVRDRNLGGYTF,TGTGCCGTACGGGACAGAAACCTGGGCGGCTACACCTTC
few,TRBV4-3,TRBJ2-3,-,CASSQDPQATDTQYF,TGCGCCAGCAGCCAAGATCCCCAGGCCACAGATACGCAGTATTTT
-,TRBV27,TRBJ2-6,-,CASSLKGLMNGANVLTF,TGTGCCAGCAGTTTAAAGGGGTTAATGAATGGGGCCAACGTCCTGACTTTC
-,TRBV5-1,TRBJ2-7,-,CASSLSPGEIYEQYF,TGCGCCAGCAGCTTGTCTCCGGGGGAAATATACGAGCAGTACTTC
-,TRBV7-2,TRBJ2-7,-,CASSLATTNYEQYF,TGTGCCAGCAGCTTAGCCACAACCAACTACGAGCAGTACTTC
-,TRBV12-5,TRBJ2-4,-,CASGTSLAKNIQYF,TGTGCTAGTGGTACAAGTTTAGCCAAAAACATTCAGTACTTC
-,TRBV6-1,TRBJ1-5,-,CASSEGVDSRFHQPQHF,TGTGCCAGCAGTGAAGGGGTTGACAGTCGCTTTCATCAGCCCCAGCATTTT
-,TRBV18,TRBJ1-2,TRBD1,CASSPTGVGYGYTF,TGTGCCAGCTCACCTACAGGGGTCGGCTATGGCTACACCTTC
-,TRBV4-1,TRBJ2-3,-,CASSLVHAGGTDTQYF,TGCGCCAGCAGCCTAGTTCACGCGGGTGGCACAGATACGCAGTATTTT
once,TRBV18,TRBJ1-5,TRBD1,CASSPDRVGQPQHF,TGTGCCAGCTCACCTGACAGGGTGGGCCAGCCCCAGCATTTT
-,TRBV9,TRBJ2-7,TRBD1,CASSVDLGQGGAYEQYF,TGTGCCAGCAGCGTAGACCTTGGACAGGGTGGGGCCTACGAGCAGTACTTC
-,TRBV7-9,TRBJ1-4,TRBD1,CASSQTGGDEKLFF,TGTGCCAGCAGCCAAACAGGGGGCGATGAAAAACTGTTTTTT
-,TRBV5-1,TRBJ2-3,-,CASSLGLTTTDTQYF,TGCGCCAGCAGCTTGGGACTGACGACTACAGATACGCAGTATTTT
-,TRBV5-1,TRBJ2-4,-,CACSEAGMTAKNIQYF,TGCGCCTGCTCGGAGGCAGGTATGACGGCCAAAAACATTCAGTACTTC